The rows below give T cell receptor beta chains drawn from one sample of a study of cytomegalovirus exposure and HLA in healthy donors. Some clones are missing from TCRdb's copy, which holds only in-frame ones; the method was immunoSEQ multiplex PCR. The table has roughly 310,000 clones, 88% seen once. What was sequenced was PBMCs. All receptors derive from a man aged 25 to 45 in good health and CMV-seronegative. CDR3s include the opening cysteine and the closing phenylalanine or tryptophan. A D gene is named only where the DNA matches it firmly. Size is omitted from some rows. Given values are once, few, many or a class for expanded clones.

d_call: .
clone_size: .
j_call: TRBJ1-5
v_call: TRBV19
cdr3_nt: TGTGCCAGTAGTATCCCCCCAAGAGCGGGCAATCAGCCCCAGCATTTT
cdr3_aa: CASSIPPRAGNQPQHF

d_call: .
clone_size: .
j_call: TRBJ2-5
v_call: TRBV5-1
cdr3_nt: TGCGCCAGCAGCTTGGGACTAGAGGGGACCCAGTACTTC
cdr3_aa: CASSLGLEGTQYF

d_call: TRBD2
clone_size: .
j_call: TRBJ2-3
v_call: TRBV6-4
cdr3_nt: TGTGCCAGCAGTCAAGCGGGGATGACAGATACGCAGTATTTT
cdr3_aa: CASSQAGMTDTQYF

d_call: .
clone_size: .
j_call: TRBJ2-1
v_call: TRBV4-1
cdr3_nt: TGCGCCAGCAGCCAAGAGTTCCGGGGGGCCAGGCAGGATGAGCAGTTCTTC
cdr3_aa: CASSQEFRGARQDEQFF

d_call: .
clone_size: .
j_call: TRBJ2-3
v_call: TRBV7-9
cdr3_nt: TGTGCCAGCGCGGGAACCACAGATACGCAGTATTTT
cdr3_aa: CASAGTTDTQYF

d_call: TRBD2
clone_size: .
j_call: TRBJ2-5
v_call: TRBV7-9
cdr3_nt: TGTGCCAGCAGCTACCTCCGGGGGGGGCGAGAGACCCAGTACTTC
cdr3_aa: CASSYLRGGRETQYF

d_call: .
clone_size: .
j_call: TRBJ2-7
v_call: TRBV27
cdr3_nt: TGTGCCAGCAGTTTGTCCACCACTCTGGTCTACGAGCAGTACTTC
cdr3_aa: CASSLSTTLVYEQYF

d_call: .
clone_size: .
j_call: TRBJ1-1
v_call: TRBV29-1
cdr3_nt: TGCAGCGCTACCGGACAGATGAACACTGAAGCTTTCTTT
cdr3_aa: CSATGQMNTEAFF

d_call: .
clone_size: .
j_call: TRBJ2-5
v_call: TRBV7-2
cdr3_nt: TGTGCCAGCAGCTTAGCTTCCACAGGGAAGGGTGGGGTAGCGCCACAAGAGACCCAGTACTTC
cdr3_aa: CASSLASTGKGGVAPQETQYF

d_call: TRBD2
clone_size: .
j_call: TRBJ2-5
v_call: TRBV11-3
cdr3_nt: TGTGCCAGCAGCCCCGGACTAGCGGGGGAGGGAGAGACCCAGTACTTC
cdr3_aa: CASSPGLAGEGETQYF

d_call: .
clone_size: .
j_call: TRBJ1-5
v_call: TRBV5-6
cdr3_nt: TGTGCCAGCAGCTTGGGTCCCGATCAGCCCCAGCATTTT
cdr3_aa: CASSLGPDQPQHF

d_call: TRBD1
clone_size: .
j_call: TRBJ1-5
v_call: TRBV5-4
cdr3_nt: TGTGCCAGCAGCGCAACAGGGGCAGGGAGTCAAGGGAATCAGCCCCAGCATTTT
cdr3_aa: CASSATGAGSQGNQPQHF

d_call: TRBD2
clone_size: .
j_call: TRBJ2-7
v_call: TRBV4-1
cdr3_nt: TGCGCCAGCAGCCAGGGACTAGCGGGGATCGCCTACGAGCAGTACTTC
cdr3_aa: CASSQGLAGIAYEQYF

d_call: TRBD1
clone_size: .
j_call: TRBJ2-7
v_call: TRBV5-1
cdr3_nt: TGCGCCAGCAGCCCGGGACAGGGTGGCTACGAGCAGTACTTC
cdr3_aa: CASSPGQGGYEQYF

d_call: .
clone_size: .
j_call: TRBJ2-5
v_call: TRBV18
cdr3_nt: TGTGCCAGCTCACCACAACTAGGAGGAGAGACCCAGTACTTC
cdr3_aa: CASSPQLGGETQYF

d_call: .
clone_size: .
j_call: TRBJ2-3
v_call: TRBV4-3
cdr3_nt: TGCGCCAGCAGCCAAGCCCGAGGGTGGGCAGATACGCAGTATTTT
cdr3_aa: CASSQARGWADTQYF

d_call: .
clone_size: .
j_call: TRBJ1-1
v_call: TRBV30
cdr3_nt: TGTGCCTGGAGGGCGGGCTTTACTGAAGCTTTCTTT
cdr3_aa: CAWRAGFTEAFF

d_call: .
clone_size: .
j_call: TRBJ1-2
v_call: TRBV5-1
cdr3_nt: TGCGCCAGCAGCCTTACTCCACGGACTGGGCCCCAGCATGGCTACACCTTC
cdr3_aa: CASSLTPRTGPQHGYTF

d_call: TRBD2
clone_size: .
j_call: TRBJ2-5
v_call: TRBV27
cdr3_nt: TGTGCCAGCAGTGCGAGGGGACTAGCGGAGACCCAGTACTTC
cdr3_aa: CASSARGLAETQYF

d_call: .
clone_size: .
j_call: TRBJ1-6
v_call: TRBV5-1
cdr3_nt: TGCGCCAGCAGCTTGGTAGGGGTAGAAAATTCACCCCTCCACTTT
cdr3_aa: CASSLVGVENSPLHF

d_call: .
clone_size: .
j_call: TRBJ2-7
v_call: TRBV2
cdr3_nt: TGTGCCAGCACCTTCCGGGGGACCCATTACGAGCAGTACTTC
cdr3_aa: CASTFRGTHYEQYF

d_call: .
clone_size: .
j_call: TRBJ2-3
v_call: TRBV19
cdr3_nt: TGTGCCAGTAGTATAATCAGCGCAGATACGCAGTATTTT
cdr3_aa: CASSIISADTQYF

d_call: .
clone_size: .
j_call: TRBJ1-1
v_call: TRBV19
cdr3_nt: TGTGCCAGCCGTCAACAGGCCCCGAACACTGAAGCTTTCTTT
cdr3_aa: CASRQQAPNTEAFF

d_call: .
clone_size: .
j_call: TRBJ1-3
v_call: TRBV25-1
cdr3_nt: TGTGCCAGCTCCTACGGGGCTGGAAACACCATATATTTT
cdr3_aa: CASSYGAGNTIYF

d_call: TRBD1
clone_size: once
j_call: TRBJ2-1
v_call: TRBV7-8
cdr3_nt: TGTGCCAGCAGCTTCCGGGACAGGTCCTACAATGAGCAGTTCTTC
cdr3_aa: CASSFRDRSYNEQFF